This T cell receptor beta chain was captured by sequencing in a study of blood T cells in healthy people across ages. Study overall: For every two T cells, template switching captured about one barcoded beta molecule.

Notes on the study in general: PBMC samples, being unsorted, prevented any conclusive comparison of naive and antigen-experienced cells.

Together with a sample-barcoded 5' primer, a J-beta primer mix was included in a second PCR lasting about 7 to 11 cycles. TCRdb re-called the 5' RACE reads through MiXCR, storing one row per CDR3 protein. Found here are more than 700,000 distinct CDR3 sequences, approximately 53% of them singletons; the top ten hold roughly 37%. As concerns this clonotype: Its antigen is unknown.

Looked up from germline, CDR1 is SGHAT and CDR2 is FQNNGV. This CDR3 spans 15 amino acids. V was pared by 5 bases and J by 4 bases, with 8 bases of the junction left unmatched. This receptor was obtained from a man at least 80 years old in good health. The V call is TRBV11-2, the J call TRBJ1-2, with 9 bases fitting TRBD1. The sample comprised blood. DNA for the CDR3: TGTGCCAGCAGCCAAAACAGGGGGCCGCGCTATGGCTACACCTTC. It is translated as CASSQNRGPRYGYTF. The entire variable domain, with the rest obtained from reference TRBV11-2 and TRBJ1-2, is as follows: EAGVAQSPRYKIIEKRQSVAFWCNPISGHATLYWYQQILGQGPKLLIQFQNNGVVDDSQLPKDRFSAERLKGVDSTLKIQPAKLEDSAVYLCASSQNRGPRYGYTFGSGTRLTVV.